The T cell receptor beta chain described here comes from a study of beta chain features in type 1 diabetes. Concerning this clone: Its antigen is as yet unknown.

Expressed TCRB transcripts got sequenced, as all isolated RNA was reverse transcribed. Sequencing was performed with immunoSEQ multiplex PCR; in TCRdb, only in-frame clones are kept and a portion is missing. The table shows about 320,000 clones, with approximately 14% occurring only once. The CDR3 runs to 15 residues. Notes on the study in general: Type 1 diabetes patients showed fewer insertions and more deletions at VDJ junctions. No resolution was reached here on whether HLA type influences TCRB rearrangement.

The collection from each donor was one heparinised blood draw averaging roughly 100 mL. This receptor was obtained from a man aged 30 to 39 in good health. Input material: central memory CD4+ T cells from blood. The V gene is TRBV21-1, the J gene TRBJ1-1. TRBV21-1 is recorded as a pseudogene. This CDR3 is CASICSKGGNTEAFF. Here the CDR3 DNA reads TGTGCCAGCATCTGTAGCAAGGGGGGAAACACTGAAGCTTTCTTT.